This T cell receptor beta chain was identified during a study of T cell repertoires in cytomegalovirus infection. MiXCR was run by TCRdb on the reads, yielding one entry per CDR3 protein. The repertoire holds some 920,000 distinct CDR3 sequences, with less than 40% as singletons. As for this clonotype: Antigen specificity is unknown.

The CDR3 loop spans 16 amino acids. Trimming pared 0 bases from V and 1 base from J, leaving 13 bases between. Per the germline V gene, CDR1 is MGHRA and CDR2 is YSYEKL. Study-level points and caveats: Cumulated frequencies of public TCR beta families served to identify carriers of CMV plus the relevant HLA. HLA-C-restricted, CMV-specific TCR beta clonotypes were dominant ex vivo.

The source of this sequence is a human donor in good health (CMV status not recorded). Some clones in this sample may be carry-over from other donors' samples. Sequences were derived from cultured CD8+ T cells from PBMCs, sampled from culture after CMV antigen stimulation. The chain combines TRBV4-1 with TRBJ2-7; D is unclear. CDR3 sequence reads: CASSQDIARWSYEQYV. The DNA for the CDR3 is TGCGCCAGCAGCCAAGATATAGCCCGTTGGTCCTACGAGCAGTACGTC.